This TCR beta chain was sequenced in a study of OX40 agonist ivuxolimab in advanced cancers. This clone was seen a handful of times. The table came from immunoSEQ multiplex PCR; TCRdb's copy has only in-frame clones and leaves some out. The sample lists around 25,000 clones; about 80% were seen once. The V end lost 6 bases, the J end lost 6 bases, and 8 bases lay between the germline ends. Germline V gene lookup returns CDR1 SNHLY and CDR2 FYNNEI. CDR3 length: 12 amino acids. The source is an adult with an advanced solid tumor such as melanoma, head and neck, liver or kidney cancer. The material sequenced was CD4+ or CD8+ T cells sorted from blood, taken in a trial of the OX40 agonist ivuxolimab. V gene TRBV2 combines with J gene TRBJ2-2, with a weak D call TRBD1 (5 bases). The chain's CDR3 is CASRVGAGELFF. CDR3 DNA sequence: TGTGCCAGCAGGGTAGGGGCCGGGGAGCTGTTTTTT.